The 32 T cell receptor beta chains below all came from one sample that was sequenced in a study of shared T cell receptors in the human thymus. The table came from immunoSEQ multiplex PCR; TCRdb's copy has only in-frame clones and leaves some out. The sample lists 500,000 to 850,000 clones; around 87% were seen once. These same records also appear under a second study, on human thymus T cells.

Sample: thymocytes. The receptors shown here come from a boy under three years old with a congenital heart defect.

This chain connects TRBV18 to TRBJ2-6, with D perhaps matching TRBD1 (5 bases). Germline V gives CDR1 KGHSH, CDR2 LQKENI. Trimming removed 0 bases at V and 3 bases at J, with 12 bases between. The CDR3 totals 17 residues. The CDR3 nucleotides are TGTGCCAGCTCACCACCGGCAGGGCTCCTTGGGGCCAACGTCCTGACTTTC. It codes for CASSPPAGLLGANVLTF.

V usage is TRBV27 and J usage is TRBJ1-1; TRBD1 aligns across 9 bases. Germline CDR1 is MNHEY and CDR2 is SMNVEV (reference sequence). This CDR3 is 15 amino acids long. After removal of 7 bases from V and 3 bases from J, the junction contained 9 bases not matched to a gene. The CDR3 loop reads CASIGRDREDTEAFF. In DNA form, the CDR3 reads TGTGCCAGCATCGGGCGGGACAGGGAAGACACTGAAGCTTTCTTT.

The chain couples TRBV18 to TRBJ1-4; weak D call: TRBD1 (6 bases). Germline V gene lookup returns CDR1 KGHSH and CDR2 LQKENI. Between the trimmed V and J ends, which lost 3 bases and 4 bases, there was a span of 15 bases. The length of the CDR3 is 16 residues. The CDR3 DNA follows: TGTGCCAGCTCACCCCCCGGGACAAACCTTAATGAAAAACTGTTTTTT. The encoded protein is CASSPPGTNLNEKLFF. Full variable domain (missing parts from reference TRBV18 and TRBJ1-4): NAGVMQNPRHLVRRRGQEARLRCSPMKGHSHVYWYRQLPEEGLKFMVYLQKENIIDESGMPKERFSAEFPKEGPSILRIQQVVRGDSAAYFCASSPPGTNLNEKLFFGSGTQLSVL.

This clone has just one count. The gene calls are TRBV12-5 and TRBJ2-5, with D possibly being TRBD1 (6 bases). V lost 6 bases to trimming and J lost 6 bases, with 17 bases between them. The CDR3 sequence is 14 residues long. Germline lookup yields CDR1 LGHNT and CDR2 FRNRAP. For the CDR3, the DNA is TGTGCTAGTGGGGAAAACAGGGTAGGAAAGACCCAGTACTTC. It translates to CASGENRVGKTQYF.

The chain couples TRBV4-3 to TRBJ1-4; D call uncertain. Germline CDR1 and CDR2: LGHNA and YSLEER. Trimming left V 4 bases short and J 7 bases short, with 13 bases between. The CDR3 contains 14 residues. The CDR3 sequence: CASSPWGGGEKLFF. The CDR3 DNA follows: TGCGCCAGCAGCCCTTGGGGAGGAGGTGAAAAACTGTTTTTT.

CDR3 region: CASSFPGGETQYF. The CDR3 region has the DNA TGTGCCAGCAGTTTTCCGGGAGGAGAGACCCAGTACTTC. The rearrangement links TRBV28 to TRBJ2-5, with 7 bases fitting TRBD2. The trim removed 3 bases at V and 4 bases at J, leaving 2 bases unmatched. Germline CDR1 is MDHEN and CDR2 is SYDVKM. This CDR3 is built from 13 residues.

The rearrangement links TRBV27 to TRBJ1-3, with TRBD1 matching over 9 bases. The junction had 11 bases not matched to a gene; V was cut back by 5 bases and J by 6 bases. The germline CDR1 and CDR2 sequences are MNHEY and SMNVEV (reference sequence). CDR3 length: 16 residues. This CDR3 reads CASSPSGTGRQNTIYF. In DNA, the CDR3 is TGTGCCAGCAGTCCATCCGGGACAGGGCGGCAAAACACCATATATTTT.

The CDR3 loop is CASSLSPGGGTGNQPQHF. CDR3 in DNA: TGTGCCAGCAGCTTATCACCGGGTGGGGGGACGGGCAATCAGCCCCAGCATTTT. This rearrangement joins TRBV7-9 to TRBJ1-5; TRBD1 is a possible D gene (5 bases). Germline loops: CDR1 SEHNR, CDR2 FQNEAQ (reference sequence). Trimming took 2 bases from V and 2 from J, leaving 19 bases between them. The CDR3 spans 18 residues.

The chain is built from TRBV7-9 and TRBJ2-7; the match to TRBD2 covers 10 bases. With 5 bases clipped from V and 5 bases from J, the junction kept 6 bases outside the gene matches. CDR3 length equals 14 residues. Germline V gene lookup returns CDR1 SEHNR and CDR2 FQNEAQ (reference sequence). In nucleotides, the CDR3 is TGTGCCAGCAGCCTAACAGCGGGAGGGGACGAGCAGTACTTC. It codes for CASSLTAGGDEQYF. The whole variable domain, remainder taken from reference TRBV7-9 and TRBJ2-7, is DTGVSQNPRHKITKRGQNVTFRCDPISEHNRLYWYRQTLGQGPEFLTYFQNEAQLEKSRLLSDRFSAERPKGSFSTLEIQRTEQGDSAMYLCASSLTAGGDEQYFGPGTRLTVT.

CDR3 nucleotides: TGTGCCAGCAGCTTTCGGACAGGGGATGGCTACACCTTC. Its protein product is CASSFRTGDGYTF. This chain links TRBV7-9 with TRBJ1-2; 9 positions match TRBD1. CDR1 and CDR2 from the germline V gene are SEHNR and FQNEAQ (reference sequence). V lost 3 bases, J lost 6 bases, and 2 bases stayed unmatched. This CDR3 region has 13 residues.

The chain uses TRBV6-5 and TRBJ1-2, with 7 positions matching TRBD1. The germline V gene encodes CDR1 MNHEY and CDR2 SVGAGI. This CDR3 has 14 amino acids. The trim removed 2 bases at V and 4 bases at J, leaving 4 bases unmatched. The CDR3 loop is CASSYEGAGYGYTF. In DNA form, the CDR3 reads TGTGCCAGCAGTTACGAGGGGGCTGGCTATGGCTACACCTTC.

As for this clone: The same CDR3 can be traced to other DNA sequences in this sample. The chain employs TRBV11-2 and TRBJ1-6, with D possibly being TRBD1 (6 bases). This CDR3 comprises 18 residues. Germline loops: CDR1 SGHAT, CDR2 FQNNGV. V was trimmed by 5 bases and J by 0 bases, leaving 17 bases between them. The CDR3: CASSKPGHPSSYNSPLHF. The CDR3 nucleotides read TGTGCCAGCAGCAAACCGGGACACCCAAGCTCCTATAATTCACCCCTCCACTTT.

This clone showed up just a few times. CDR3 residues: CASSEWGPPGNTIYF. In DNA, the CDR3 is TGTGCCAGCAGTGAATGGGGGCCCCCTGGAAACACCATATATTTT. The chain is built from TRBV6-1 and TRBJ1-3; tentative D call: TRBD1 (6 bases). This CDR3 region has 15 residues. Germline lookup yields CDR1 MNHNS and CDR2 SASEGT. The V gene lost 2 bases and the J gene lost 2 bases, with 10 bases spanning the gap.

The V and J genes are TRBV12-5 and TRBJ2-7; tentatively, D is TRBD1 (6 bases). Trimming pared 4 bases from V and 3 bases from J, leaving 10 bases between. The CDR3 is 13 amino acids. Germline V CDR1 and CDR2: LGHNT, FRNRAP. The CDR3 loop is CASGYGTHYEQYF. In nucleotides, the CDR3 is TGTGCTAGTGGTTACGGGACACACTACGAGCAGTACTTC.

The chain links TRBV4-2 to TRBJ2-3; 8 nucleotides align to TRBD2. The V gene end was trimmed by 1 base and the J gene end by 2 bases; junction bases not matched to a gene: 5. CDR3 size: 16 residues. From germline, CDR1 is LGHNA and CDR2 YNFKEQ. The CDR3 here is CASSQVKRGNTDTQYF. The CDR3 bases are TGTGCCAGCAGCCAAGTCAAGCGGGGGAACACAGATACGCAGTATTTT.

V is TRBV27 and J is TRBJ2-1; 12 nucleotides match TRBD2. Trimming took 6 bases from V and 7 from J; bases not matched to a gene: 4. The CDR3 is made up of 14 amino acids. CDR1 is MNHEY and CDR2 is SMNVEV in the germline V gene (reference sequence). In nucleotides, the CDR3 is TGTGCCAGCAGACAACTAGCGGGAGGAAATGAGCAGTTCTTC. Protein product: CASRQLAGGNEQFF.

The chain joins TRBV29-1 to TRBJ1-4, with D unclear. This CDR3 region has 13 residues. V gave up 4 bases and J gave up 2 bases, with 8 bases separating them. CDR1 is SQVTM and CDR2 is ANQGSEA in the germline V gene. As DNA, the CDR3 is TGCAGCGTTGTATTGGCCACTAATGAAAAACTGTTTTTT. Residues: CSVVLATNEKLFF. Supplemented by reference TRBV29-1 and TRBJ1-4, the full variable domain reads SAVISQKPSRDICQRGTSLTIQCQVDSQVTMMFWYRQQPGQSLTLIATANQGSEATYESGFVIDKFPISRPNLTFSTLTVSNMSPEDSSIYLCSVVLATNEKLFFGSGTQLSVL.

V and J are TRBV5-1 and TRBJ2-5; D may be TRBD2 (6 bases). The CDR3 runs to 13 residues. Per the germline V gene, CDR1 is SGHRS and CDR2 is YFSETQ. The V and J ends lost 6 bases and 4 bases respectively, with 13 bases between them. For the CDR3, the DNA is TGCGCCAGCACTGAGGAGGGGCCAGAGACCCAGTACTTC. It translates to CASTEEGPETQYF.

The rearrangement joins TRBV28 to TRBJ2-7; D not certain. Germline V gives CDR1 MDHEN, CDR2 SYDVKM. The CDR3 is 13 residues long. V was trimmed by 3 bases and J by 2 bases, leaving 8 bases between them. The CDR3 nucleotides are TGTGCCAGCAGTTTCCCACGCGCCTACGAGCAGTACTTC. The encoded protein is CASSFPRAYEQYF.

This chain connects TRBV18 to TRBJ1-2; weak D call: TRBD1 (5 bases). Germline V gene lookup returns CDR1 KGHSH and CDR2 LQKENI. The CDR3 loop spans 14 amino acids. The V gene lost 5 bases and the J gene lost 0 bases, with 10 bases spanning the gap. The CDR3 region has the DNA TGTGCCAGCTCAGGGGCCATAGCTAACTATGGCTACACCTTC. It codes for CASSGAIANYGYTF.

V is TRBV14 and J is TRBJ2-7; tentatively, D is TRBD1 (7 bases). CDR1 SGHDN and CDR2 FVKESK come from the germline V gene. The CDR3 covers 15 residues. The germline V and J ends were trimmed by 0 bases and 6 bases, with 15 bases remaining between them. The chain's CDR3 is CASSQEWPGGSEQYF. Written as DNA, the CDR3 is TGTGCCAGCAGCCAAGAGTGGCCAGGGGGGAGCGAGCAGTACTTC.

The gene calls are TRBV28 and TRBJ1-2; possibly TRBD1 for D (5 bases). Trimming cost V 2 bases and J 6 bases, with 10 bases left between them. Germline V gene lookup returns CDR1 MDHEN and CDR2 SYDVKM. The CDR3 contains 13 residues. The chain's CDR3 is CASSLQGPDGYTF. The DNA for the CDR3 is TGTGCCAGCAGTTTACAGGGCCCCGATGGCTACACCTTC.

In this sample, this clone turned up a few times. This chain joins TRBV7-9 and TRBJ2-7; 7 bases are a match to TRBD2. The germline gives CDR1 SEHNR, CDR2 FQNEAQ (reference sequence). This CDR3 contains 15 residues. The V gene end was trimmed by 5 bases and the J gene end by 3 bases; junction bases not matched to a gene: 10. The chain's CDR3 is CASSLERDSGYEQYF. DNA for the CDR3: TGTGCCAGCAGCCTTGAGCGGGATTCGGGCTACGAGCAGTACTTC.

The rearrangement uses TRBV10-1 and TRBJ2-2; perhaps TRBD2 as D (5 bases). V shed 2 bases and J shed 2 bases, with 15 bases lying between them. The CDR3 consists of 17 residues. Germline CDR1 reads WNHNN; CDR2 reads SYGVQD (reference sequence). The CDR3 nucleotides are TGCGCCAGCAGTGAGAGGCGGCTAGCTAACAACACCGGGGAGCTGTTTTTT. This translates into CASSERRLANNTGELFF.

Details on this clone: The conserved final phenylalanine or tryptophan is absent from the CDR3, which likely points to a read error. The V gene is TRBV5-1, the J gene TRBJ1-2, with 8 bases that match TRBD1. The CDR3 runs to 13 residues. J lost 3 bases, V lost 4 bases, and 2 bases had no gene match. Germline V gene sequence: CDR1 SGHRS, CDR2 YFSETQ. The CDR3 coding sequence is TGCGCCAGCAGCCAACAGGGGGACTATGGCTACACCCTC. This encodes CASSQQGDYGYTL.

The chain combines TRBV5-6 with TRBJ2-5; D unresolved. Germline V gene data show CDR1 as SGHDT and CDR2 as YYEEEE. The CDR3 consists of 17 residues. Trimming took off 0 bases at V and 1 base at J, with 16 bases between the two ends. CDR3 residues: CASSLGESRQLQETQYF. In DNA form, the CDR3 reads TGTGCCAGCAGCTTGGGAGAGTCCAGGCAGCTCCAAGAGACCCAGTACTTC.

The chain has TRBV5-8 and TRBJ2-2; D is undetermined. CDR1 is SGHTS and CDR2 is YDEGEE in the germline V gene. Trimming pared 4 bases from V and 4 bases from J, leaving 11 bases between. The CDR3 runs to 14 residues. CDR3 amino acids: CASSPERITGELFF. DNA for the CDR3: TGTGCCAGCAGCCCGGAGAGGATCACCGGGGAGCTGTTTTTT.

This chain uses TRBV5-1 with TRBJ1-4; weak D call: TRBD1 (5 bases). This CDR3 has 15 amino acids. V lost 4 bases and J lost 3, with 13 bases in between. Germline-derived CDR1 and CDR2 are SGHRS and YFSETQ. CDR3 sequence: CASSVAGCPNEKLFF. The CDR3 nucleotides are TGCGCCAGCAGCGTAGCAGGGTGTCCTAATGAAAAACTGTTTTTT.

V usage is TRBV2 and J usage is TRBJ1-5; a weak D match, TRBD1 (5 bases). V gave up 8 bases and J gave up 9 bases, with 17 bases separating them. CDR1 is SNHLY and CDR2 is FYNNEI in the germline V gene. The CDR3 totals 13 residues. CDR3 amino acids: CASLDRPLGPQHF. The CDR3 DNA is TGTGCCAGCCTTGACAGACCCCTTGGGCCCCAGCATTTT.

The chain combines TRBV10-3 with TRBJ1-3; possible D gene TRBD1, 5 bases. V was shortened by 7 bases and J by 0 bases, with 16 bases between the two germline ends. Germline CDR1 reads ENHRY; CDR2 reads SYGVKD. This CDR3 contains 16 residues. CDR3 bases: TGTGCCATCACCAGGGTATGCAGGAACTCTGGAAACACCATATATTTT. It codes for CAITRVCRNSGNTIYF.

The gene calls are TRBV9 and TRBJ2-7, with 7 nucleotides matching TRBD2. Looked up from germline, CDR1 is SGDLS and CDR2 is YYNGEE. The CDR3 covers 16 residues. V dropped 3 bases and J dropped 1; count of bases not matched to a gene: 10. CDR3 loop: CASSASRASGSYEQYF. CDR3 nucleotide sequence: TGTGCCAGCAGCGCAAGCCGGGCTAGCGGATCCTACGAGCAGTACTTC.

Here the CDR3 DNA reads TGTGCCATCAGACCCGACAGGGGGAAGGGAAACACCATATATTTT. Amino acids: CAIRPDRGKGNTIYF. The chain has TRBV10-3 and TRBJ1-3, with 9 nucleotides matching TRBD1. The CDR3 has 15 amino acids. Germline CDR1 reads ENHRY; CDR2 reads SYGVKD. Trimming removed 6 bases from V and 4 bases from J; junction bases left unmatched: 7.